The clone carrying this TCR beta chain showed up just once. As yet, its antigen is unknown. Reverse transcription of extracted RNA yielded cDNA, which provided the sequencing template. Sequenced by immunoSEQ multiplex PCR; TCRdb stores in-frame clones only, minus some. The repertoire holds 140,000 or so clones, 51% seen once, with approximately 0.99% in the top ten. This entry belongs to a study of CD8+ T cells in alopecia areata. Whole-study results and caveats: For lesional scalp, especially alopecia totalis/universalis, clonality was higher than in normal scalp.

V lost 4 bases, J lost 6 bases, and 10 bases stayed unmatched. This CDR3 comprises 15 residues. CDR1 and CDR2 (germline): SGHRS, YFSETQ. Sequencing was performed on CD4+ T cells sorted from blood, taken at week 0. This TCR was sampled from a human donor with alopecia areata. The rearrangement links TRBV5-1 to TRBJ2-4; 7 positions match TRBD1. The CDR3 loop reads CASSPGDSPGNIQYF. The CDR3 nucleotides read TGCGCCAGCAGCCCCGGGGACAGTCCGGGAAACATTCAGTACTTC.